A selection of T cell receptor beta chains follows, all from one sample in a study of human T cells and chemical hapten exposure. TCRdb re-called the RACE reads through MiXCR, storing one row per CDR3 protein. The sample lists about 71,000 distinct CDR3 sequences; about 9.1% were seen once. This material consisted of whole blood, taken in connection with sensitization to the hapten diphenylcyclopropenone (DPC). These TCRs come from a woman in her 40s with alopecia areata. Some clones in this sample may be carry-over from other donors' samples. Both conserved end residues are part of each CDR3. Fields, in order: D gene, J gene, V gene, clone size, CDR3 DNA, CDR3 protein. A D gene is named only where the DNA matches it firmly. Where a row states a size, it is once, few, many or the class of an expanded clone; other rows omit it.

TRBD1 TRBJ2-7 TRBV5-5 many TGTGCCAGCAGCTTTACCGGGACAGAGAGCTACGAGCAGTACTTC CASSFTGTESYEQYF
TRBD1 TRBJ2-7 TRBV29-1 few TGCAGCGCCGGGGACAGGGGCTCCTACGAGCAGTACTTC CSAGDRGSYEQYF
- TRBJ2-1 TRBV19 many TGTGCCAGTAGTATAGTCGCGAGGGATTTTATCAATGAGCAGTTCTTC CASSIVARDFINEQFF
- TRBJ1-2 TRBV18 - TGTGCCAGCTCACCAGAGGGGCGGAGGCCTAACTATGGCTACACCTTC CASSPEGRRPNYGYTF
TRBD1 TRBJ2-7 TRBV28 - TGTGCCAGCACCCCTCTAGACAGGGCCTCCTACGAGCAGTACTTC CASTPLDRASYEQYF
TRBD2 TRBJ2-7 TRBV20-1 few TGCAGTGCCCGGACTAGCGGGGGTTACGAGCAGTACTTC CSARTSGGYEQYF
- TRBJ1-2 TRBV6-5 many TGTGCCACTTGGAAAAACTATGGCTACACCTTC CATWKNYGYTF
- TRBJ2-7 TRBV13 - TGTGCCAGCAGCCTCCGGACCGTTGCCTCCGAGCAGTACTTC CASSLRTVASEQYF
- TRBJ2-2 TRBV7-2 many TGTGCCAGCAGCCCCGATGGGGGCCGGCGGACCGGGGAGCTGTTTTTT CASSPDGGRRTGELFF
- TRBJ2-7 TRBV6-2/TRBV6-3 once TGTGCCAGCAGAGGAGGGCTGAACTACGAGCAGTACTTC CASRGGLNYEQYF
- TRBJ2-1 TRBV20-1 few TGCAGTGCTAGAGATGGACCCCCGGAGCAGTTCTTC CSARDGPPEQFF
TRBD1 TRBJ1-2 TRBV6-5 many TGTGCCAGCAGTTACTCGACAGGGACAGGGCTTAGTGGTGGCTACACCTTC CASSYSTGTGLSGGYTF
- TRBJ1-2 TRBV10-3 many TGTGCCATCAGTCGGGACAACTATGGCTACACCTTC CAISRDNYGYTF
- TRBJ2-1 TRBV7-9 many TGTGCCAGCAGAACATACCAGGCGAATGAGCAGTTCTTC CASRTYQANEQFF
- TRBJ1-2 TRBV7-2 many TGTGCCAGCAGCTCACGTGGACTCTATGAGGGCTACACCTTC CASSSRGLYEGYTF
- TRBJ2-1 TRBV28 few TGTGCCAGCAGTTCGAGCATCCGGGGCGGGAATGAGCAGTTCTTC CASSSSIRGGNEQFF
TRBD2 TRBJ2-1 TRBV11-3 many TGTGCCAGCAGCCCGGGACTAGCGCCCAACAATGAGCAGTTCTTC CASSPGLAPNNEQFF
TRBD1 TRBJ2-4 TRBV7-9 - TGTGCCAGCAGCCTAGGTTACAGGGGAGATGACATTCAGTACTTC CASSLGYRGDDIQYF
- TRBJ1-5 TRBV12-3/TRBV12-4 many TGTGCCAGCAGTTTAGGGCTTTTCCAGCCCCAGCATTTT CASSLGLFQPQHF
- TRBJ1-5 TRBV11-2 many TGTGCCAGCAGTCGAGGAGGGGACGGTAATCAGCCCCAGCATTTT CASSRGGDGNQPQHF
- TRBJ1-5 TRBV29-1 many TGCAGCGTTGAAGCGGGTGGCAATCAGCCCCAGCATTTT CSVEAGGNQPQHF
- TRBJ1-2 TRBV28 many TGTGCCAGCAGTTTATCAGGGTATGGCTACACCTTC CASSLSGYGYTF
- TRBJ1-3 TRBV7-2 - TGTGCCAGCGATAACGGAAACACCATATATTTT CASDNGNTIYF
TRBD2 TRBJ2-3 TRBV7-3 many TGTGCCAGCAGCCCGGGGACTAGCGGAGGACCTAGCACAGATACGCAGTATTTT CASSPGTSGGPSTDTQYF
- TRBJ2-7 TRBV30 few TGTGCCTGGAGTGTTAAAGGACTCCGAGACTCCTACGAGCAGTACTTC CAWSVKGLRDSYEQYF
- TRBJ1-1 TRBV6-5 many TGTGCCAGCAGTTATCGGGACCTTTACACTGAAGCTTTCTTT CASSYRDLYTEAFF
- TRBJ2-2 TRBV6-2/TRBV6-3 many TGTGCCAGCAGTTACGTGGGAACCGGGGAGCTGTTTTTT CASSYVGTGELFF
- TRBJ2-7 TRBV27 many TGTGCCAGCAGCCAGTTATCAATTTCCGAGCAGTACTTC CASSQLSISEQYF
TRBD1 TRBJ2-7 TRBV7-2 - TGTGCCAGCAGCTTAGTGACAGGGGGCGAGTACGAGCAGTACTTC CASSLVTGGEYEQYF
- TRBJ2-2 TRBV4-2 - TGTGCCAGCAGCCATAACGGCCTCCAAGCCGGGGAGCTGTTTTTT CASSHNGLQAGELFF
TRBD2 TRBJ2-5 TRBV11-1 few TGTGCCAGCAGCCCGCGCCTGGCGGGGGGCTACCAAGAGACCCAGTACTTC CASSPRLAGGYQETQYF
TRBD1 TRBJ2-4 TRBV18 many TGTGCCAGCTCACCACCATCCCTTGGGGACAGCGGAAACATTCAGTACTTC CASSPPSLGDSGNIQYF
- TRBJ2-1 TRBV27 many TGTGCCAGCAGTTCCCTTCTTTCGAATGAGCAGTTCTTC CASSSLLSNEQFF
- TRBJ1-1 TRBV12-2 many TGTGCAAGTCGCTTAAAGGATGACAGGAACACTGAAGCTTTCTTT CASRLKDDRNTEAFF
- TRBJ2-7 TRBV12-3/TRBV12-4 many TGTGCCAGCAGTGAATATCATTACGAGCAGTACTTC CASSEYHYEQYF
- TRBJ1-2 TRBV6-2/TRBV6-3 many TGTGCCAGCAGTTACGGGGGCACCTCCTATGGCTACACCTTC CASSYGGTSYGYTF
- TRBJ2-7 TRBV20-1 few TGCAGTGCTAGAGATGGGGTCCTAGGGTACGAGCAGTACTTC CSARDGVLGYEQYF